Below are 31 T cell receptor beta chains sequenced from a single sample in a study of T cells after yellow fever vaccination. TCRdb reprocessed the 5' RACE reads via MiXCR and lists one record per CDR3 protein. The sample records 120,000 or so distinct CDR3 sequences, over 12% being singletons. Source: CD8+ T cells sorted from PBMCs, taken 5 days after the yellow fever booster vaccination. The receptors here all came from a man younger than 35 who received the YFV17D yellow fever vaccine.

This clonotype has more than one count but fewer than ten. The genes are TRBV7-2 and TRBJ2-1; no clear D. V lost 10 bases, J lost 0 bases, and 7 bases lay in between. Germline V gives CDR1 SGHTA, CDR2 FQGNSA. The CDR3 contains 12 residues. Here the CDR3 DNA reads TGTGCCACCGACGACTCCTACAATGAGCAGTTCTTC. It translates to CATDDSYNEQFF.

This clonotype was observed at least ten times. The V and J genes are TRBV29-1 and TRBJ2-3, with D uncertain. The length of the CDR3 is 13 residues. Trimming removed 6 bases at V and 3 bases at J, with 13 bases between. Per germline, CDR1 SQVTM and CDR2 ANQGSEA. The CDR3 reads CSVVPLDTDTQYF. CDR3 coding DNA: TGCAGCGTGGTCCCCCTAGATACAGATACGCAGTATTTT.

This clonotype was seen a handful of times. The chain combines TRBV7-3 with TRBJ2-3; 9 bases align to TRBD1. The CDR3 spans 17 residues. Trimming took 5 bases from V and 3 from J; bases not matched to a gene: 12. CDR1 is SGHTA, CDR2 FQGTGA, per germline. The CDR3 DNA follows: TGTGCCAGCAGCACAGGGGTCGGGACAGGGTCTACAGATACGCAGTATTTT. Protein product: CASSTGVGTGSTDTQYF.

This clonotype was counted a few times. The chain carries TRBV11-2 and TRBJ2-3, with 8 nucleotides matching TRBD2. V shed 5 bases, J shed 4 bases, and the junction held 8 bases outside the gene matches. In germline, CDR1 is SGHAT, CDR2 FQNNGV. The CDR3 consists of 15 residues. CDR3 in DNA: TGTGCCAGCAGCCGACTAGCGAGGGGAGCAGATACGCAGTATTTT. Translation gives CASSRLARGADTQYF.

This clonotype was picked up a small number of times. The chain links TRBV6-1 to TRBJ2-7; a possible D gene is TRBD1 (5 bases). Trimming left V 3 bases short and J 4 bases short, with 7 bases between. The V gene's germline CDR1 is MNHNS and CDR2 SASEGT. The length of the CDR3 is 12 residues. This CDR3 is CASSETAYEQYV. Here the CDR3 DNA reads TGTGCCAGCAGTGAGACAGCATACGAGCAGTACGTC.

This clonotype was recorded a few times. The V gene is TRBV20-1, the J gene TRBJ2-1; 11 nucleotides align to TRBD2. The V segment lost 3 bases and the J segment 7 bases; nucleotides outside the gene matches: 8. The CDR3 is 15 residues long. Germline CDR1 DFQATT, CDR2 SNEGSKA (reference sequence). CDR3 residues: CSARPLAGGWNEQFF. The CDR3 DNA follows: TGCAGTGCTAGGCCCCTAGCGGGGGGTTGGAATGAGCAGTTCTTC.

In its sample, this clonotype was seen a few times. CDR3 coding DNA: TGCGCCAGCAGCCAGGACAACAGGGGCTACGAGCAGTACGTC. Amino acid sequence: CASSQDNRGYEQYV. The chain is built from TRBV4-1 and TRBJ2-7; TRBD1 aligns across 7 bases. Germline assignment: CDR1 MGHRA and CDR2 YSYEKL. V gave up 3 bases and J gave up 3 bases; unmatched junction bases: 5. This CDR3 is 14 amino acids long.

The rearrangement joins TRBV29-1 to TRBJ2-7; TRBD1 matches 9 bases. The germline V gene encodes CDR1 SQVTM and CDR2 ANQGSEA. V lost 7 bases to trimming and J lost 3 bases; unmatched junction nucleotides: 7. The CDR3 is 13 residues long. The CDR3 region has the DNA TGCAGCGCTGGACAGGGGACACTCTACGAGCAGTACTTC. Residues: CSAGQGTLYEQYF.

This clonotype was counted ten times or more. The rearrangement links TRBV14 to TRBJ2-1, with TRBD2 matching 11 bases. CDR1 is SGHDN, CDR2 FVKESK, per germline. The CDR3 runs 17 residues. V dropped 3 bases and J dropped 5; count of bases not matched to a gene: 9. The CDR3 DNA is TGTGCCAGCAGCCAGGGTCTCCTAGCGGGGGGAAACAATGAGCAGTTCTTC. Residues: CASSQGLLAGGNNEQFF.

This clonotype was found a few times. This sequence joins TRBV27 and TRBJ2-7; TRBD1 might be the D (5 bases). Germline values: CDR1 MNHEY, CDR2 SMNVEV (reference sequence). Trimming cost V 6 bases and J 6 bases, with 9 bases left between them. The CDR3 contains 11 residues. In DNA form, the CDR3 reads TGTGCCAGCAGCCAAGGGGCCGAGCAGTACGTC. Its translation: CASSQGAEQYV.

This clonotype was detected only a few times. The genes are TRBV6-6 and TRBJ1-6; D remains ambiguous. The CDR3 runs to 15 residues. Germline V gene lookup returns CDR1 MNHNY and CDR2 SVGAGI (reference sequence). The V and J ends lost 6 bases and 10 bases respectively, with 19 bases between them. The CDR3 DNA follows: TGTGCCAGCAGCGGACCGGCAGTAACTGGGTCACCCCTCCACTTT. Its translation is CASSGPAVTGSPLHF.

CDR3 sequence: CASSYGSSGKFF. The CDR3 region has the DNA TGTGCCAGCAGTTATGGGTCCTCGGGGAAGTTCTTC. This chain uses TRBV27 with TRBJ2-1, with D possibly matching TRBD2 (5 bases). The V end was cut by 4 bases, the J end by 14 bases, with 15 bases between. The CDR3 consists of 12 residues. CDR1 is MNHEY and CDR2 is SMNVEV in the germline V gene (reference sequence).

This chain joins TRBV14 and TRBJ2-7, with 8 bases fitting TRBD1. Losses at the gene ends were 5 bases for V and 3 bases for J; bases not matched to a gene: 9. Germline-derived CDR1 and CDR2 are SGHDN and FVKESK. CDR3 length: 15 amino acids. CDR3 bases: TGTGCCAGCAGCGGCAGGGGGCTGAAGGACTACGAGCAGTACTTC. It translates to CASSGRGLKDYEQYF.

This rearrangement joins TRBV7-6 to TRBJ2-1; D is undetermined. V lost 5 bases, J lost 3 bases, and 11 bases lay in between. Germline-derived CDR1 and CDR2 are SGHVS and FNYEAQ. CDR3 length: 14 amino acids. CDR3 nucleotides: TGTGCCAGCAGCCCTCGGCCCCTCTACAATGAGCAGTTCTTC. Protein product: CASSPRPLYNEQFF.

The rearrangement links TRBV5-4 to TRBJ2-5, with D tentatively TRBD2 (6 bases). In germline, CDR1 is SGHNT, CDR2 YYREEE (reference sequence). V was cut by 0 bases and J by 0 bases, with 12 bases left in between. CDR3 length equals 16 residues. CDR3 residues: CASSLGGAPYQETQYF. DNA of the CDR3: TGTGCCAGCAGCTTGGGCGGGGCCCCGTACCAAGAGACCCAGTACTTC.

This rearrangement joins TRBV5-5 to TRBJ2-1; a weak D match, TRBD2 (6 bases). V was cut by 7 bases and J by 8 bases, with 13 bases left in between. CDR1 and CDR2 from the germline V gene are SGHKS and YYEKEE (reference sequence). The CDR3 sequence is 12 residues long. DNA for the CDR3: TGTGCCAGCGGCTGGCCGGGGGATGAGCAGTTCTTC. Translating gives CASGWPGDEQFF.

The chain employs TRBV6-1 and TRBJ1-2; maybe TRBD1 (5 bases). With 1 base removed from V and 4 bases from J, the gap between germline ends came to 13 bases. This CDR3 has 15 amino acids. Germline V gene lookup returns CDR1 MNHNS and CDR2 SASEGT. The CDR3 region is CASSEGQRLFYGYTF. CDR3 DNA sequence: TGTGCCAGCAGTGAAGGACAGCGACTCTTCTATGGCTACACCTTC.

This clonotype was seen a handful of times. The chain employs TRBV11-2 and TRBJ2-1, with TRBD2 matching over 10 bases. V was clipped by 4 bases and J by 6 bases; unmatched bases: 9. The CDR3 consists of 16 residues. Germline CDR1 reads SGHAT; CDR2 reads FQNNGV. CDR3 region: CASSSYLAGAGNEQFF. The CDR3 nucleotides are TGTGCCAGCAGCTCGTACCTAGCGGGGGCGGGCAATGAGCAGTTCTTC.

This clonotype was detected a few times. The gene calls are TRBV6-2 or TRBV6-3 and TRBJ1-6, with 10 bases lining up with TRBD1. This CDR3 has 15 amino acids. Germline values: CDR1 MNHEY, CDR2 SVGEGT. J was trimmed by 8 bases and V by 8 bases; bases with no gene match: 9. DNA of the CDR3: TGTGCCAGCGAGGAAAGCGGACAGGGGGATTCACCCCTCCACTTT. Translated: CASEESGQGDSPLHF.

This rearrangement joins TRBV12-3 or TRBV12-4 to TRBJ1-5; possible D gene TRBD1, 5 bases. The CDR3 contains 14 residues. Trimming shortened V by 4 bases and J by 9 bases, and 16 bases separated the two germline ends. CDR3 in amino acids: CASSSHRSHSPQHF. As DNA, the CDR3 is TGTGCCAGCAGTTCCCACAGGTCCCACTCGCCCCAGCATTTT.

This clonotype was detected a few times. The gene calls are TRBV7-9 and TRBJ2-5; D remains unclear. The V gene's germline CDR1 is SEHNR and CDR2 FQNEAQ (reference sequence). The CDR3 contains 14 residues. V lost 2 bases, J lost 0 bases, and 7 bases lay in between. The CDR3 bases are TGTGCCAGCAGCTTACCGGGCTACCAAGAGACCCAGTACTTC. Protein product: CASSLPGYQETQYF.

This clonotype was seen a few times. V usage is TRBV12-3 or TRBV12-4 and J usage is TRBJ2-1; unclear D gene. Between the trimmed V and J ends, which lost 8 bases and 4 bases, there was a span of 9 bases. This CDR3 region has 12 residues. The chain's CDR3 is CASRVGYNEQFF. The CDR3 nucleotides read TGTGCCAGCCGGGTGGGGTACAATGAGCAGTTCTTC.

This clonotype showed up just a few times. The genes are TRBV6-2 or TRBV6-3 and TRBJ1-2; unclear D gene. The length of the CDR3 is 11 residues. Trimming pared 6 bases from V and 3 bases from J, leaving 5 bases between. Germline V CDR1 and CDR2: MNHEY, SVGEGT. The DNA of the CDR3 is TGTGCCAGCAGCGGACACTATGGCTACACCTTC. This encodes CASSGHYGYTF.

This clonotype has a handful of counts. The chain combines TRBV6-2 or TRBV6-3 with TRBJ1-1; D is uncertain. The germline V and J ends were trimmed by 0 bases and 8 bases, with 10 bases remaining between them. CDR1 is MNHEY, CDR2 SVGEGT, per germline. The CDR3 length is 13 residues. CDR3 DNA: TGTGCCAGCAGTTACTCGAATGGGGTCGAAGCTTTCTTT. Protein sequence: CASSYSNGVEAFF.

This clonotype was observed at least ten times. This CDR3 is CASSDALGLYVIQYF. The CDR3 bases are TGTGCCAGCAGTGACGCCCTGGGGTTGTATGTCATTCAGTACTTC. The V and J genes are TRBV2 and TRBJ2-4; D gene unclear. V gave up 3 bases and J gave up 9 bases, with 18 bases separating them. The germline V gene encodes CDR1 SNHLY and CDR2 FYNNEI. The CDR3 is made up of 15 amino acids.

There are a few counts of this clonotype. The CDR3 here is CSAVRRSGETQYF. CDR3 DNA: TGCAGTGCAGTTCGTAGGAGTGGGGAGACCCAGTACTTC. This chain uses TRBV20-1 with TRBJ2-5; D call uncertain. Looked up from germline, CDR1 is DFQATT and CDR2 is SNEGSKA (reference sequence). The CDR3 has 13 residues. The V end was cut by 6 bases, the J end by 5 bases, with 16 bases between.

CDR3 coding DNA: TGTGCCAGCAGTGAGGGGGGTAGGGCGAACACCGGGGAGCTGTTTTTT. This encodes CASSEGGRANTGELFF. This chain links TRBV25-1 with TRBJ2-2; tentatively, D is TRBD2 (6 bases). V lost 3 bases to trimming and J lost 0 bases, with 11 bases between them. This CDR3 spans 16 amino acids. From germline, CDR1 is MGHDK and CDR2 SYGVNS.

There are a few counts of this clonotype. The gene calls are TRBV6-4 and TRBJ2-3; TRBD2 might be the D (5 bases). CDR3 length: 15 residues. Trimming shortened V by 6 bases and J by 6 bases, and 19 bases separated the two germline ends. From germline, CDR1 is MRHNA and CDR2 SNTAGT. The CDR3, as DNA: TGTGCCAGCAGCCTTAGTGGCTCTTCGGGGGATACGCAGTATTTT. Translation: CASSLSGSSGDTQYF.

CDR3 coding DNA: TGTGCCAGCAGTCCACCCGGGACATATTCGAACACTGAAGCTTTCTTT. Protein: CASSPPGTYSNTEAFF. This chain uses TRBV12-3 or TRBV12-4 with TRBJ1-1; maybe TRBD1 (6 bases). With 5 bases removed from V and 1 base from J, the gap between germline ends came to 17 bases. The CDR3 contains 16 residues.

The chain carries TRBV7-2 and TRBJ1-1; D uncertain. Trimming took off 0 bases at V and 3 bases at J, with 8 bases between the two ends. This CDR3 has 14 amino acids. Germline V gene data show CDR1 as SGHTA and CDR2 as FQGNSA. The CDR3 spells CASSLAAVDTEAFF. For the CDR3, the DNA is TGTGCCAGCAGCTTAGCCGCAGTGGACACTGAAGCTTTCTTT. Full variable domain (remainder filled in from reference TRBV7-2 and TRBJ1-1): GAGVSQSPSNKVTEKGKDVELRCDPISGHTALYWYRQSLGQGLEFLIYFQGNSAPDKSGLPSDRFSAERTGGSVSTLTIQRTQQEDSAVYLCASSLAAVDTEAFFGQGTRLTVV.

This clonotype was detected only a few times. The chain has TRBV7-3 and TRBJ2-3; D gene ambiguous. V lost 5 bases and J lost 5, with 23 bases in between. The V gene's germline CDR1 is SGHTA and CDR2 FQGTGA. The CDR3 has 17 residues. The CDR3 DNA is TGTGCCAGCAGCGAAAGGGCAATGGTCACAGCAGTAGATACGCAGTATTTT. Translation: CASSERAMVTAVDTQYF. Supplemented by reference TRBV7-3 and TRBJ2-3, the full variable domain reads GAGVSQTPSNKVTEKGKYVELRCDPISGHTALYWYRQSLGQGPEFLIYFQGTGAADDSGLPNDRFFAVRPEGSVSTLKIQRTERGDSAVYLCASSERAMVTAVDTQYFGPGTRLTVL.